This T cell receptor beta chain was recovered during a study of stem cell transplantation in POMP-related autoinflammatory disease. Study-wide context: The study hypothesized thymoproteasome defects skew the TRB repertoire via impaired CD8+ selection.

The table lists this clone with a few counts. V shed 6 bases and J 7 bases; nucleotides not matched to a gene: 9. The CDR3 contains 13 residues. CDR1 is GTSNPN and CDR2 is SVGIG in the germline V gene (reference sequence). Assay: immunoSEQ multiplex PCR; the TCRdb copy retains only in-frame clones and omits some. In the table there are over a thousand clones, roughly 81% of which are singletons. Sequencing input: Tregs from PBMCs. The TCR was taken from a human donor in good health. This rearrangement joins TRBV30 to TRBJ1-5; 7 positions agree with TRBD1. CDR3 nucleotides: TGTGCCTGTAATGACAGGGTGGGCCAGCCCCAGCATTTT. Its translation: CACNDRVGQPQHF.